The clone carrying this TCR beta chain was counted a few times. Losses at the gene ends were 0 bases for V and 6 bases for J; bases not matched to a gene: 11. Germline V gives CDR1 MGHRA, CDR2 YSYEKL. CDR3 length: 18 residues. This record comes from a study of OX40 agonist ivuxolimab in advanced cancers. TCRdb's table, derived via immunoSEQ multiplex PCR, lists solely in-frame clones and lacks some. The sample consists of about 66,000 clones, 70% to 80% of them appearing once. Sequenced here: CD4+ or CD8+ T cells sorted from blood, sampled in a trial of the OX40 agonist ivuxolimab. The chain employs TRBV4-1 and TRBJ2-2; TRBD2 matches 9 bases. The TCR originated in an adult with an advanced solid tumor such as melanoma, head and neck, liver or kidney cancer. The CDR3 coding sequence is TGCGCCAGCAGCCAAGATCTTCGGCAGGCGGGGGGGTCCGGGGAGCTGTTTTTT. Amino acid sequence: CASSQDLRQAGGSGELFF.